Listed below are T cell receptor beta chains from one sample, sequenced in a study of regulatory T cells in long-lasting Graves disease. TCRdb re-called the multiplex PCR reads with MiXCR, one entry per CDR3 protein. The sample lists more than 400,000 distinct CDR3 sequences, about 16% occurring once. This same sample was also taken into another study, of T cells in Graves' hyperthyroidism and ophthalmopathy.

The sequencing here drew on peripheral blood mononuclear cells (PBMCs), taken at new diagnosis, from a patient treated with antithyroid drugs. These receptors were collected from a woman under 40 with Graves disease. CDR3s include the opening cysteine and the closing phenylalanine or tryptophan. A D gene is named only where the DNA matches it firmly. A clone size is listed for some rows: how often the clone was seen (once, few, many), or a class if it is expanded.

v_call,j_call,clone_size,d_call,cdr3_aa,cdr3_nt
TRBV4-1,TRBJ1-2,few,-,CASSQVDSFYGYTF,TGCGCCAGCAGCCAGGTAGACAGTTTCTATGGCTACACCTTC
TRBV12-3/TRBV12-4,TRBJ1-1,many,-,CASTSNMNTEAFF,TGTGCCAGCACCTCGAACATGAACACTGAAGCTTTCTTT
TRBV6-1,TRBJ2-7,-,-,CASRSTQGRYYEQYF,TGTGCCAGCAGATCGACACAGGGTCGGTACTACGAGCAGTACTTC
TRBV20-1,TRBJ2-4,-,-,CSAGPPGAQETQYF,TGCAGTGCTGGCCCCCCGGGAGCTCAAGAGACTCAGTACTTC
TRBV28,TRBJ2-5,many,-,CASSLVGDQETQYF,TGTGCCAGCAGTTTAGTGGGGGACCAAGAGACCCAGTACTTC
TRBV4-2,TRBJ1-5,once,TRBD1,CASSLSDRGGNQPQHF,TGTGCCAGCAGCCTTTCGGACAGGGGAGGCAATCAGCCCCAGCATTTT
TRBV28,TRBJ2-7,many,-,CASSWSRTTYEQYF,TGTGCCAGCAGTTGGTCTAGAACGACCTACGAGCAGTACTTC
TRBV7-6,TRBJ2-7,-,TRBD2,CASSPTLAVYEQYF,TGTGCCAGCAGCCCCACACTAGCGGTCTACGAGCAGTACTTC
TRBV6-2/TRBV6-3,TRBJ2-5,-,TRBD1,CASSPRGPGEETQYF,TGTGCCAGCAGCCCCAGGGGGCCGGGGGAAGAGACCCAGTACTTC
TRBV6-1,TRBJ1-5,-,-,CASSEDRTGWGQPQHF,TGTGCCAGCAGTGAAGATCGCACAGGTTGGGGTCAGCCCCAGCATTTT
TRBV15,TRBJ2-6,many,-,CATSRDRASGANVLTF,TGTGCCACCAGCAGAGACAGGGCTTCTGGGGCCAACGTCCTGACTTTC
TRBV7-2,TRBJ2-2,few,-,CASSPITYTGELFF,TGTGCCAGCAGCCCCATTACCTACACCGGGGAGCTGTTTTTT
TRBV29-1,TRBJ2-2,-,-,CSGGHKLNTGELFF,TGCAGCGGGGGACACAAACTGAACACCGGGGAGCTGTTTTTT
TRBV30,TRBJ1-1,few,-,CAWSADRNTEAFF,TGTGCCTGGAGTGCCGACAGAAACACTGAAGCTTTCTTT
TRBV19,TRBJ2-2,-,TRBD1,CASWPGQGVLFF,TGTGCCAGCTGGCCCGGACAGGGTGTTCTGTTTTTT
TRBV2,TRBJ1-1,-,-,CATWRDVMNTEAFF,TGTGCCACGTGGCGGGACGTAATGAACACTGAAGCTTTCTTT
TRBV7-9,TRBJ2-3,-,TRBD2,CASSLGVRLAGYTQYF,TGTGCCAGCAGCTTAGGAGTGAGACTAGCGGGATATACGCAGTATTTT
TRBV20-1,TRBJ2-1,many,TRBD1,CSASGDRGQGEQFF,TGCAGTGCTAGTGGCGACAGGGGGCAAGGTGAGCAGTTCTTC
TRBV27,TRBJ1-4,many,-,CASRRLDEKLFF,TGTGCCAGTAGAAGGTTAGATGAAAAACTGTTTTTT
TRBV5-1,TRBJ1-3,few,-,CASSLDTSGNTIYF,TGCGCCAGCAGCCTTGACACCTCTGGAAACACCATATATTTT
TRBV29-1,TRBJ2-3,many,TRBD1,CSTRTGNTDTQYF,TGCAGCACCAGGACAGGAAACACAGATACGCAGTATTTT
TRBV20-1,TRBJ1-1,many,-,CSADIQGFVGTEAFF,TGCAGTGCGGACATACAGGGATTCGTGGGCACTGAAGCTTTCTTT
TRBV5-1,TRBJ2-3,many,-,CASSLGGGAKDTQYF,TGCGCCAGCAGCTTAGGAGGAGGGGCGAAAGATACGCAGTATTTT
TRBV5-6,TRBJ2-1,many,TRBD2,CASSLGLAGIHNEQFF,TGTGCCAGCAGCTTGGGACTAGCGGGAATTCACAATGAGCAGTTCTTC
TRBV4-2,TRBJ2-5,few,TRBD2,CASSLQTSGRDETQYF,TGTGCCAGCAGCCTCCAGACTAGCGGGAGGGATGAGACCCAGTACTTC
TRBV9,TRBJ2-7,-,TRBD2,CASSVSPSGSSYEQYF,TGTGCCAGCAGCGTATCCCCTAGCGGAAGCTCCTACGAGCAGTACTTC
TRBV5-1,TRBJ2-2,-,-,CASSLPLDPAVPGELFF,TGCGCCAGCAGCTTGCCCCTGGACCCGGCTGTTCCCGGGGAGCTGTTTTTT
TRBV2,TRBJ2-2,-,TRBD2,CASRVAGNTGELFF,TGTGCCAGCAGAGTAGCGGGGAACACCGGGGAGCTGTTCTTT
TRBV27,TRBJ1-6,-,TRBD1,CASSLSDRAPLHF,TGTGCCAGCAGTTTATCCGACAGGGCACCCCTCCACTTT
TRBV29-1,TRBJ2-4,-,-,CSAAHPKNIQYF,TGCAGCGCAGCGCACCCCAAAAACATTCAGTACTTC
TRBV20-1,TRBJ2-3,-,TRBD2,CSARALGLAGFDTQYF,TGCAGTGCTAGAGCTTTAGGACTAGCGGGATTCGATACGCAGTATTTT
TRBV19,TRBJ2-2,few,-,CASSIDPRLRELAGELFF,TGTGCCAGTAGTATAGATCCTAGGTTGAGGGAGTTGGCCGGGGAGCTGTTTTTT
TRBV30,TRBJ2-2,many,-,CAWKWSRSGELFF,TGTGCCTGGAAGTGGTCTCGGTCCGGGGAGCTGTTTTTT
TRBV29-1,TRBJ1-6,few,-,CSVAWGVDSPLHF,TGCAGCGTTGCGTGGGGGGTGGACTCACCCCTCCACTTT
TRBV20-1,TRBJ2-3,many,-,CSALPASGAADTQYF,TGCAGTGCCCTCCCCGCTAGTGGGGCAGCAGATACGCAGTATTTT
TRBV28,TRBJ1-5,many,-,CASSSARSNQPQHF,TGTGCCAGCAGTTCTGCTAGGAGCAATCAGCCCCAGCATTTT
TRBV27,TRBJ2-1,few,-,CASTSRLAINHNEQFF,TGTGCCAGCACGTCGCGGCTAGCGATAAACCACAATGAGCAGTTCTTC
TRBV2,TRBJ1-2,many,-,CASSPNADGYTF,TGTGCCAGCAGTCCCAACGCGGATGGCTACACCTTC
TRBV4-3,TRBJ2-7,many,-,CASSQELDGPYEQYF,TGCGCCAGCAGCCAAGAACTAGACGGTCCCTACGAGCAGTACTTC
TRBV6-9,TRBJ2-5,many,-,CASSYLAGETQYF,TGTGCCAGCAGTTACCTGGCGGGGGAGACCCAGTACTTC
TRBV27,TRBJ2-7,many,TRBD1,CASSAWNRGYEQYF,TGTGCCAGCAGCGCATGGAACAGGGGCTACGAGCAGTACTTC
TRBV6-5,TRBJ2-7,many,-,CASSYSQTYEQYF,TGTGCCAGCAGTTATAGCCAGACCTACGAGCAGTACTTC
TRBV4-3,TRBJ2-7,-,-,CASSQDIPARRGAYEQYF,TGCGCCAGCAGCCAAGACATCCCGGCCCGGAGAGGGGCCTACGAGCAGTACTTC
TRBV28,TRBJ1-2,many,-,CASSLTDSRGYTF,TGTGCCAGCAGTTTAACGGACAGTCGCGGCTACACCTTC
TRBV29-1,TRBJ2-5,-,TRBD2,CSVEGRGETQYF,TGCAGCGTTGAAGGGCGGGGGGAGACCCAGTACTTC
TRBV7-2,TRBJ2-1,few,-,CASSLAGIKNELFF,TGTGCCAGCAGCTTAGCTGGGATTAAGAATGAGCTGTTCTTC
TRBV19,TRBJ1-5,-,-,CASSESAFSNQPQHF,TGTGCCAGTAGCGAAAGTGCCTTTAGCAATCAGCCCCAGCATTTT
TRBV7-9,TRBJ2-5,few,-,CASRASGSGQETQYF,TGTGCCAGCAGAGCCTCGGGGTCAGGGCAAGAGACCCAGTACTTC